This TCR beta chain was profiled in a study of cytomegalovirus exposure and HLA in healthy donors. At the level of the study: The 95 to 150 validation repertoires used a platform that matched the one used for the 550 to 800 first-cohort repertoires, as a later analysis reported. General observations from the study: The study designated fewer than 200 TCR beta chains cytomegalovirus-associated. In the roughly 130 validation repertoires, a later analysis found that first-cohort TCR clusters tended to co-occur.

Comment on this clone: Its cognate antigen is unknown.

CDR3 length equals 16 residues. The J segment lost 5 bases and the V segment lost 2 bases, leaving 10 bases of the junction unmatched. Germline V gene data show CDR1 as MNHEY and CDR2 as SVGAGI. The data were produced by immunoSEQ multiplex PCR, yet TCRdb's version contains in-frame clones alone and is incomplete. The sample contains 65,000 to 80,000 clones, about 94% of which appear only once. The origin of this receptor is a woman aged 18-35 years in good health and CMV-seronegative. What was sequenced was PBMCs. The rearrangement uses TRBV6-5 and TRBJ2-5, with 8 bases matching TRBD1. The CDR3 nucleotides are TGTGCCAGCAGTTACACCCCGCCAGGGGGCGGGGAGACCCAGTACTTC. This sequence encodes CASSYTPPGGGETQYF.